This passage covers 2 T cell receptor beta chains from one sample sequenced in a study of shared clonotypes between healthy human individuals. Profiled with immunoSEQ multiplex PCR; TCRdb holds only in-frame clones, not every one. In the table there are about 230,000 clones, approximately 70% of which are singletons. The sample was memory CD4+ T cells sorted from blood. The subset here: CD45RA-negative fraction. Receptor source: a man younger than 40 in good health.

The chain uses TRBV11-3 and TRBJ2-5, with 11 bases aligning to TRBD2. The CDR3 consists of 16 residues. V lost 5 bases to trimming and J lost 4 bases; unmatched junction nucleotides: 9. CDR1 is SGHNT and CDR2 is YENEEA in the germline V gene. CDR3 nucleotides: TGTGCCAGCAGCCGAGGTACTAGCGGGAGAAGAGAGACCCAGTACTTC. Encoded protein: CASSRGTSGRRETQYF.

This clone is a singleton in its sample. This CDR3 reads CSAAGGWNTEAFF. The CDR3 coding sequence is TGCAGCGCCGCAGGGGGTTGGAACACTGAAGCTTTCTTT. The chain is built from TRBV29-1 and TRBJ1-1; 7 bases are a match to TRBD1. The junction had 6 bases not matched to a gene; V was cut back by 7 bases and J by 1 base. The CDR3 contains 13 residues. Germline CDR1 SQVTM, CDR2 ANQGSEA. Drawing the rest from reference TRBV29-1 and TRBJ1-1, the complete variable domain is SAVISQKPSRDICQRGTSLTIQCQVDSQVTMMFWYRQQPGQSLTLIATANQGSEATYESGFVIDKFPISRPNLTFSTLTVSNMSPEDSSIYLCSAAGGWNTEAFFGQGTRLTVV.